The T cell receptor (beta chain) described here comes from a study of T-cell memory formation after mild COVID-19. Whole-study results and caveats: There was a balanced CD4/CD8 profile in clones contracting day 15 to 85, and later expanders leaned CD4+.

TCRdb re-called the 5' RACE reads with MiXCR, one entry per CDR3 protein. The sample shows 300,000 to 400,000 distinct CDR3 sequences, around 30% of them seen only once. The CDR3 spans 13 residues. V was clipped by 5 bases and J by 6 bases, with 15 bases between them. In germline, CDR1 is SGHRS, CDR2 YFSETQ. This clonotype turned up a few times. Its antigen is unidentified. The sample was PBMCs or a T cell subset sorted from them (not recorded which). The clonotype originates from an adult woman who had mild COVID-19 (a few samples of this study predate the infection). Cell type and time point are not known. J is TRBJ2-7 and V is TRBV5-1, with D possibly matching TRBD1 (6 bases). The CDR3 sequence: CASRMGHGIEQYF. In DNA form, the CDR3 reads TGCGCCAGCAGAATGGGACATGGAATCGAGCAGTACTTC.